The sequence of this TCR beta chain was determined in a study of T cell repertoires in aging, cancer and after chemotherapy (dated by TCRdb to between 2017 and 2020). For the wider study: Six donor age groups were covered, ranging from 30 or younger up to 70 or older, and each group contained at least three individuals. In total, the full dataset held several million TCR reads. Alongside 95 healthy donors serving as a reference group, the cohort included some 220 cancer patients, of whom roughly 91 had hematological cancers and about 130 had solid cancers. Peripheral blood TCR beta repertoires from healthy donors and cancer patients were profiled to examine immunoaging and T cell reconstitution after chemotherapy. Paired pre- and post-chemotherapy samples in the solid tumor group came from brain tumor (glioblastoma) patients receiving temozolomide-based therapy. General conclusions and limits of the study: It was noted by the authors that conclusions about immunological memory after chemotherapy cannot be drawn from the repertoire data. In healthy donors, the drop in TCR diversity with age came mainly from a loss of richness, whereas in cancer patients a loss of evenness also played a part. Compared with age-matched healthy donors, untreated patients with either hematological or solid cancers had significantly lower TCR diversity in the blood along with higher clonality. An increase in median generation probability over the chemotherapy interval was observed in both cancer cohorts, suggesting that the repertoire was reconstituted through rebound thymic output.

Genomic DNA extracted from peripheral blood, rather than sorted cells or RNA, was used as the source for amplification of TCR beta rearrangements. Using a mixed TRB-A/B primer pool, multiplex touch-down PCR amplified rearranged TRB sequences covering the V, D and J segments. Illumina adapters and sample indices were added to the amplicons in two consecutive PCR reactions performed with Phusion HS II polymerase. Amplicons were gel-purified with the NucleoSpin Gel and PCR Clean-up kit, then checked with Qubit and an Agilent 2100 Bioanalyzer. Sequencing of the libraries was done on an Illumina MiSeq with paired-end, single-indexed 600-cycle runs. The study's processing was this. MiXCR versions 2.12 and 3.0.5 were used to process TRB sequences. A clone was defined as each unique CDR3 nucleotide sequence, and only productive sequences supported by at least two reads were kept. The repertoire metrics were Shannon diversity, evenness, clonality (defined as one minus evenness), and alpha-parameterized diversity profiles covering alpha 0 to 5. The IGoR algorithm was used to compute generation probabilities of clones in paired pre- and post-chemotherapy samples. TCRdb handled the public reads itself, with Q25 trimming in fastp and clone calling in MiXCR, and kept productive beta chains. Entries that share a CDR3 protein sequence are merged under the most common genes and DNA. The V and J calls come from TCRdb's annotation, not from the publication. The sample table lists under 2,500 distinct CDR3 sequences, approximately 25% of them with a count of one. The ten top clones hold 8.8% of the sample.

This clonotype is classified as large (0.1 to 1%). The specificity of this receptor is unknown. No base quality information exists; no much larger clone differs at one position. The sample consisted of blood. This receptor was identified in a human donor with a solid tumor.

The nucleotides are TGTGCCAGCAGCCGGACTAGCGGGCCCTACGAGCAGTACTTC. This codes for CASSRTSGPYEQYF. The rearrangement combines TRBV7-2 with TRBJ2-7, and 11 junctional nucleotides match TRBD2. There are 14 amino acids in the CDR3, from cysteine to phenylalanine inclusive. Here the CDR3 DNA is all that survives: 42 bases in frame from base 1. Via the germline V gene, CDR1 is SGHTA and CDR2 FQGNSA. For this chain, trimming is 5 bases at the V end and 2 bases at the J end, and the number of junction bases without a gene match is 2.